These 23 T cell receptor beta chains were sequenced from one sample in a study of CD4 T cells in relation to SARS-CoV-2 and coronaviruses. These receptors have no known antigen. Before the COVID-19 pandemic, during about 2011-2018, CD4+ T cells were taken from unexposed donors. Isolation of CD4+ T cells took place after about 9 days in culture. TCRdb keeps only in-frame clones here, not all; method: immunoSEQ multiplex PCR. The sample lists about 22,000 clones, about 70% occurring once. Sequencing input: CD4+ T cells from PBMCs, cultured in vitro. Receptor source: a human donor in good health.

This clone showed up just a few times. The chain links TRBV4-1 to TRBJ2-7; D may be TRBD2 (6 bases). This CDR3 is 15 amino acids long. Germline V gives CDR1 MGHRA, CDR2 YSYEKL. Trimming removed 0 bases at V and 2 bases at J, with 11 bases between. In nucleotides, the CDR3 is TGCGCCAGCAGCCAAGAAGGAGGGCCCCCCTACGAGCAGTACTTC. Encoded protein: CASSQEGGPPYEQYF.

This chain uses TRBV12-3 or TRBV12-4 with TRBJ2-1; D call uncertain. This CDR3 region has 13 residues. Between the trimmed V and J ends, which lost 3 bases and 10 bases, there was a span of 13 bases. CDR3 nucleotides: TGTGCCAGCAGTTTCGGTTTAGGTGGGGAGCAGTTCTTC. Its translation: CASSFGLGGEQFF.

The rearrangement joins TRBV4-1 to TRBJ1-1, with a possible D match to TRBD1 (6 bases). This CDR3 has 14 residues. V was cut by 3 bases and J by 7 bases, with 15 bases left in between. Germline CDR1 and CDR2: MGHRA and YSYEKL. The chain's CDR3 is CASSQPLGQNEAFF. In DNA form, the CDR3 reads TGCGCCAGCAGCCAGCCCTTGGGACAAAATGAAGCTTTCTTT.

The chain uses TRBV28 and TRBJ1-2; perhaps TRBD1 as D (6 bases). The germline CDR1 and CDR2 sequences are MDHEN and SYDVKM. The V end lost 8 bases, the J end lost 6 bases, and 16 bases lay between the germline ends. This CDR3 has 13 residues. The CDR3 region is CASRVGGENGYTF. The CDR3, as DNA: TGTGCCAGCCGGGTAGGGGGTGAGAATGGCTACACCTTC.

This clone was detected only once. The chain combines TRBV5-1 with TRBJ2-2; D is ambiguous. CDR1 is SGHRS, CDR2 YFSETQ, per germline. The CDR3 has 15 residues. Trimming left V 0 bases short and J 4 bases short, with 10 bases between. The CDR3 DNA reads as TGCGCCAGCAGCTTGGAGACGGGCGGCACCGGGGAGCTGTTTTTT. Encoded protein: CASSLETGGTGELFF. The entire variable domain, with the rest obtained from reference TRBV5-1 and TRBJ2-2, is as follows: KAGVTQTPRYLIKTRGQQVTLSCSPISGHRSVSWYQQTPGQGLQFLFEYFSETQRNKGNFPGRFSGRQFSNSRSEMNVSTLELGDSALYLCASSLETGGTGELFFGEGSRLTVL.

The chain is built from TRBV19 and TRBJ2-7; tentatively, D is TRBD1 or TRBD2 (5 bases each). This CDR3 is built from 16 residues. Between the trimmed V and J ends, which lost 6 bases and 3 bases, there was a span of 21 bases. CDR1 is LNHDA, CDR2 SQIVND, per germline (reference sequence). As DNA, the CDR3 is TGTGCCAGTAGCCAAGGGACGATGCGTCCCCTCTACGAGCAGTACTTC. Residues: CASSQGTMRPLYEQYF.

DNA for the CDR3: TGTGCCAGCAGTGCACTGGGTTGGACCGAGAATGAAAAACTGTTTTTT. Its protein product is CASSALGWTENEKLFF. The V and J genes are TRBV2 and TRBJ1-4; D unclear. CDR3 length: 16 residues. From germline, CDR1 is SNHLY and CDR2 FYNNEI. V gave up 4 bases and J gave up 5 bases, with 17 bases separating them.

A word on this clone: The junction differs from germline at one of its ends, possibly a read error. Here the CDR3 reads CASSKAGLAVETQYF. CDR3 coding DNA: TGTGCCAGCAGTAAAGCGGGACTAGCGGTGGAGACCCAGTACTTC. The rearrangement links TRBV6-1 to TRBJ2-5; 11 bases are a match to TRBD2. The CDR3 runs 15 residues. CDR1 is MNHNS and CDR2 is SASEGT in the germline V gene.

The rearrangement joins TRBV9 to TRBJ2-1; 12 nucleotides agree with TRBD2. The CDR3 loop spans 15 amino acids. CDR1 and CDR2 from the germline V gene are SGDLS and YYNGEE. V was pared by 0 bases and J by 7 bases, with 2 bases of the junction left unmatched. The CDR3 DNA reads TGTGCCAGCAGCGTAGCCACTAGCGGGGGGAATGAGCAGTTCTTC. Its protein is CASSVATSGGNEQFF.

The V call is TRBV19, the J call TRBJ2-3; D is ambiguous. The V and J ends lost 10 bases and 3 bases respectively, with 11 bases between them. The V gene's germline CDR1 is LNHDA and CDR2 SQIVND (reference sequence). The length of the CDR3 is 12 residues. The CDR3 sequence: CATQHRTDTQYF. The CDR3, as DNA: TGTGCCACCCAACACCGAACAGATACGCAGTATTTT. Supplemented by reference TRBV19 and TRBJ2-3, the full variable domain reads DGGITQSPKYLFRKEGQNVTLSCEQNLNHDAMYWYRQDPGQGLRLIYYSQIVNDFQKGDIAEGYSVSREKKESFPLTVTSAQKNPTAFYLCATQHRTDTQYFGPGTRLTVL.

The genes are TRBV19 and TRBJ1-1; D gene ambiguous. Looked up from germline, CDR1 is LNHDA and CDR2 is SQIVND (reference sequence). CDR3 size: 13 residues. V lost 4 bases to trimming and J lost 1 base, with 7 bases between them. The CDR3 bases are TGTGCCAGTAGTACCACACGGAACACTGAAGCTTTCTTT. Its translation: CASSTTRNTEAFF.

This chain links TRBV7-9 with TRBJ2-1; TRBD1 is a possible D gene (6 bases). From germline, CDR1 is SEHNR and CDR2 FQNEAQ (reference sequence). V lost 3 bases to trimming and J lost 6 bases, with 12 bases between them. This CDR3 is 14 amino acids long. The CDR3 protein is CASSFEVGGNEQFF. The CDR3 DNA sequence: TGTGCCAGCAGCTTCGAAGTAGGGGGCAATGAGCAGTTCTTC.

V is TRBV2 and J is TRBJ2-2, with a tentative D call TRBD2 (6 bases). The germline V gene has CDR1 SNHLY and CDR2 FYNNEI. V lost 4 bases, J lost 9 bases, and 9 bases lay in between. The CDR3 has 12 residues. CDR3 region: CASSVGGRELFF. In nucleotides, the CDR3 is TGTGCCAGCAGTGTAGGAGGGAGGGAGCTGTTTTTT.

V and J are TRBV6-5 and TRBJ2-3; 9 bases fit TRBD2. The CDR3 consists of 14 residues. V lost 7 bases to trimming and J lost 5 bases; unmatched junction nucleotides: 7. CDR1 is MNHEY, CDR2 SVGAGI, per germline. CDR3 DNA: TGTGCCAGCAAACCGACTAGCGGAGGAGATACGCAGTATTTT. Translated: CASKPTSGGDTQYF.

This clone turned up a few times. V and J are TRBV9 and TRBJ2-7; 7 bases match TRBD2. The germline V gene has CDR1 SGDLS and CDR2 YYNGEE. This CDR3 has 15 residues. The junction had 6 bases not matched to a gene; V was cut back by 1 base and J by 2 bases. CDR3: CASSVQAGTTYEQYF. The CDR3 DNA reads TGTGCCAGCAGCGTACAAGCGGGGACCACCTACGAGCAGTACTTC.

Written as DNA, the CDR3 is TGCGCCAGCAGCTTGGCCCTAGCGGGAGGAGGCAATGAGCAGTTCTTC. This gives the protein CASSLALAGGGNEQFF. The V gene is TRBV5-1, the J gene TRBJ2-1, with TRBD2 identical over 11 bases. Germline trimming cut 0 bases from V and 6 bases from J; bases unmatched to any gene: 5. The CDR3 contains 16 residues. Germline values: CDR1 SGHRS, CDR2 YFSETQ. The entire variable domain, with the rest obtained from reference TRBV5-1 and TRBJ2-1, is as follows: KAGVTQTPRYLIKTRGQQVTLSCSPISGHRSVSWYQQTPGQGLQFLFEYFSETQRNKGNFPGRFSGRQFSNSRSEMNVSTLELGDSALYLCASSLALAGGGNEQFFGPGTRLTVL.

J is TRBJ1-5 and V is TRBV19, with D possibly TRBD1 on 5 matching bases. This CDR3 has 16 amino acids. Germline assignment: CDR1 LNHDA and CDR2 SQIVND (reference sequence). The V gene lost 1 base and the J gene lost 2 bases, with 12 bases spanning the gap. The CDR3 region has the DNA TGTGCCAGTAGTATAGGCAGGGTAGCAGGCAATCAGCCCCAGCATTTT. Its protein is CASSIGRVAGNQPQHF.

This clone showed up just a few times. The chain combines TRBV30 with TRBJ1-5; D uncertain. CDR3 length: 13 amino acids. Germline V CDR1 and CDR2: GTSNPN, SVGIG (reference sequence). Trimming took 1 base from V and 5 from J, leaving 9 bases between them. The CDR3 nucleotides read TGTGCCTGGAGTGGTGGCAGACATCAGCCCCAGCATTTT. Translation gives CAWSGGRHQPQHF.

The chain links TRBV7-9 to TRBJ2-7; 10 nucleotides align to TRBD2. Germline values: CDR1 SEHNR, CDR2 FQNEAQ (reference sequence). The J segment lost 3 bases and the V segment lost 5 bases, leaving 7 bases of the junction unmatched. CDR3 length: 15 amino acids. The CDR3 coding sequence is TGTGCCAGCAGCCTTCGGACTAGCGGAAACTACGAGCAGTACTTC. Translated, it gives CASSLRTSGNYEQYF.

The genes are TRBV7-2 and TRBJ2-5, with D possibly being TRBD1 or TRBD2 (5 bases each). Germline lookup yields CDR1 SGHTA and CDR2 FQGNSA. The CDR3 is 14 residues long. Trimming removed 2 bases from V and 2 bases from J, with 9 bases in between. CDR3 nucleotides: TGTGCCAGCAGCTTACAGGGAGTACAAGAGACCCAGTACTTC. This encodes CASSLQGVQETQYF. Supplemented by reference TRBV7-2 and TRBJ2-5, the full variable domain reads GAGVSQSPSNKVTEKGKDVELRCDPISGHTALYWYRQSLGQGLEFLIYFQGNSAPDKSGLPSDRFSAERTGGSVSTLTIQRTQQEDSAVYLCASSLQGVQETQYFGPGTRLLVL.

This chain uses TRBV11-2 with TRBJ1-6; 7 bases line up with TRBD1. In germline, CDR1 is SGHAT, CDR2 FQNNGV. CDR3 length equals 16 residues. The ends lost 4 bases at V and 6 bases at J; junction bases unmatched: 9. CDR3 nucleotides: TGTGCCAGCAGCTCCCCGACAGGGCGGGTTAATTCACCCCTCCACTTT. It encodes CASSSPTGRVNSPLHF. The full variable domain, with the rest looked up from reference TRBV11-2 and TRBJ1-6, is EAGVAQSPRYKIIEKRQSVAFWCNPISGHATLYWYQQILGQGPKLLIQFQNNGVVDDSQLPKDRFSAERLKGVDSTLKIQPAKLEDSAVYLCASSSPTGRVNSPLHFGNGTRLTVT.

The V call is TRBV19, the J call TRBJ1-3; 12 bases fit TRBD1. Germline loops: CDR1 LNHDA, CDR2 SQIVND (reference sequence). With 6 bases clipped from V and 4 bases from J, the junction kept 4 bases outside the gene matches. CDR3 length: 15 residues. CDR3 nucleotides: TGTGCCAGTAGGGGACAGGGGGCAGGAGGAAACACCATATATTTT. The encoded protein is CASRGQGAGGNTIYF.

This clone is large. CDR3 nucleotide sequence: TGTGCCAGTAGCCGGGGTAGTGGCCAGGGTAAGATCGGCAATCAGCCCCAGCATTTT. Its translation: CASSRGSGQGKIGNQPQHF. V and J are TRBV19 and TRBJ1-5; possibly TRBD1 for D (5 bases). Germline CDR1 LNHDA, CDR2 SQIVND (reference sequence). This CDR3 comprises 19 residues. V lost 6 bases, J lost 2 bases, and 26 bases lay in between.